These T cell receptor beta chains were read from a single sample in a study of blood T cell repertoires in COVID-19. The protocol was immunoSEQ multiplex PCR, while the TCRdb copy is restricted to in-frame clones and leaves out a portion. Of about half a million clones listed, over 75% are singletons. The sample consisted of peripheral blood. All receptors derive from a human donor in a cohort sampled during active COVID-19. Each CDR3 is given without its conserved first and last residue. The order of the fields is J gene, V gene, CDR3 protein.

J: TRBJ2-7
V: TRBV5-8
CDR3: ASSLDRGTDTIYEQY

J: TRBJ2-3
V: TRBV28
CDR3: ASTPNGGQLSYSTDTQY

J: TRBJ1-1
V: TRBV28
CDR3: ASMVGGANTEAF

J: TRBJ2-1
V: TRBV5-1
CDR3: ASSFLLAGGPMNEQF

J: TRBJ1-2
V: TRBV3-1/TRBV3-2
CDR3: ASSQRTDEDYYGYT

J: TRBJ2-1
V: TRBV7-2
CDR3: ASSLVRGDEQF

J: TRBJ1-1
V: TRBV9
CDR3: ASSVGTGGNTEAF

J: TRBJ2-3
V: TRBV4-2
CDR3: ASSQVGGRAGGDTQY

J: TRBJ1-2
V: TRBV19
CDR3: ASSTGTGRGYT

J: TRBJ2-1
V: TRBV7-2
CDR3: ASSAYPGQGTVEQF

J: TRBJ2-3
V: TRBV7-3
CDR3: ASSLMGQGVDTQY

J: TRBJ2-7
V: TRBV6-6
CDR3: ASSPTGGEAKQY

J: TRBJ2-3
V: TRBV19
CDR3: ASNAGQARTDTQY

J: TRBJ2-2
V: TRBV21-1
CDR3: ASSKGDKGYTGELF

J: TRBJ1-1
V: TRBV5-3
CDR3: ARSLGRGGEAF

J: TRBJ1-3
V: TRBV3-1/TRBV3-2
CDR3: ASSSRGGNTIY

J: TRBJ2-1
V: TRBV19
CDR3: ASSIGTSGTSSYNEQF

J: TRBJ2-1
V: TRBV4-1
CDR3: ASSQETSGRLVDEQF

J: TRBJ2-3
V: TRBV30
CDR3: AWSAGHLSMDTQY

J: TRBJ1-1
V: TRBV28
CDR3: ASSLRDRVNEAF

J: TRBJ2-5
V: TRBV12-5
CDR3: ASGLSAGSLLY

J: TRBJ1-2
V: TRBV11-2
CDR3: ASSRSSTGGYT

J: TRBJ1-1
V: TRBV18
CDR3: ASSPDLGLAEAF

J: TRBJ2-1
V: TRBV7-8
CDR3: ASSRDSGSLSGEQF

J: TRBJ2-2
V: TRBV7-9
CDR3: ASSSDGLAGARGTGELF

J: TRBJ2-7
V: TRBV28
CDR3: ASSLKDRFTRQY

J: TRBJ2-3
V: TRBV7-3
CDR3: ASSPSGGPDTQY

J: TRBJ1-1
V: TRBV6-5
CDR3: ASLPGGRTEAF

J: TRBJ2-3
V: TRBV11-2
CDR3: ASRQDSGGLDTQY

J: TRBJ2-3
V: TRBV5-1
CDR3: ASSLEVGRATDTQY

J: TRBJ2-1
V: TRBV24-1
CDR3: ATSEPSISGSVNEQF

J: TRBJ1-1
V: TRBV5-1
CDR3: ASSLGYMNTEAF

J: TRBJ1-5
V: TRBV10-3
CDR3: AISGGDRDQPQH

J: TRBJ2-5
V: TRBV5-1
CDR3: ASSPLGTPQETQY

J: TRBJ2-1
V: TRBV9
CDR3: ASKRGSYNEQF

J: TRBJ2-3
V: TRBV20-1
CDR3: SASTPLAGSTDTQY

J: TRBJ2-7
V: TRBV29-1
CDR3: SAQTSAYEQY

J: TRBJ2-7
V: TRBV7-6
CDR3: ASSSRTDKFYEQY

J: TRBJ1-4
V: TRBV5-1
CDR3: ASSLRGNEKLF

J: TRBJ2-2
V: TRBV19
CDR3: ASSIGSGEGTGELF

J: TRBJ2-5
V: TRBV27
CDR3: ASSLMGAADQETQY

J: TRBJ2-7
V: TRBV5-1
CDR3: ASSLAIEGLEQY

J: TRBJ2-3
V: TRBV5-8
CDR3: ASSSQGGTDTQY

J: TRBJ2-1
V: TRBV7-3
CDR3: ASSLMDSQGEQF

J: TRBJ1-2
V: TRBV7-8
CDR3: ASSLATPGQGENGYT

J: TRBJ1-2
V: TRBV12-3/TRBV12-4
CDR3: ASSLGGLYGYT

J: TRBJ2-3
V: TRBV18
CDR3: ASSYVQGASTDTQY

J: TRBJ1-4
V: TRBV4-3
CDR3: ASSHSGTGVEKLF